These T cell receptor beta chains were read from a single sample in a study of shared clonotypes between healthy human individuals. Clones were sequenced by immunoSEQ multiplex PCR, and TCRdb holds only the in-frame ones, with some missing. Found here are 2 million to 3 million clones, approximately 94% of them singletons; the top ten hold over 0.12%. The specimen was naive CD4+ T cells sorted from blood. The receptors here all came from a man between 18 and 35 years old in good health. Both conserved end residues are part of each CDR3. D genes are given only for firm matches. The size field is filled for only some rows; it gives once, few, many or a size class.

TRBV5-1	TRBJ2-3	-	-	CASSLMQAADTQYF
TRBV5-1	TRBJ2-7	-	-	CASSFERIYEQYF
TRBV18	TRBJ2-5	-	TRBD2	CASSPPAGVETQYF
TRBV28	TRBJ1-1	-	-	CASRYRISEAFF
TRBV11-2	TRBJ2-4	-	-	CASSLGGTDIQYF
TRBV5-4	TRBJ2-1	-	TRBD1	CASSPGDRVGNEQFF
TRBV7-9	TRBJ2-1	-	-	CASSSEGSKLEQFF
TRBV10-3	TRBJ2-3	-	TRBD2	CAISESTSGGAGDTQYF
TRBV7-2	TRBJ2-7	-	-	CASSLGGAGRNEQYF
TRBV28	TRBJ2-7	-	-	CASRAQFHADYEQYF
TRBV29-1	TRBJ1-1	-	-	CSVRGVVNTEAFF
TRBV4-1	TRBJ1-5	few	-	CASSQDAPQGPSQWPQHF
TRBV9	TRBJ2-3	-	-	CASSVRTDTQYF
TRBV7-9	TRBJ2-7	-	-	CASSLAQLGYYEQYF
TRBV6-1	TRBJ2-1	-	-	CAAVLENNEQFF
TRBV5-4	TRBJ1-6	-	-	CASSFARANNSPLHF
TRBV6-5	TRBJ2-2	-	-	CASSYEGGLNTGELFF
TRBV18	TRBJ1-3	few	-	CASSSTSGGFGGNTIYF
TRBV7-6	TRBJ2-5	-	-	CASSPGGGETQYF
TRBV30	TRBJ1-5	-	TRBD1	CAWGDRIHQPQHF
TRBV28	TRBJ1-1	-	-	CASITSRLGRGEAFF
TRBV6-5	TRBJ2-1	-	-	CASTRAEKLGNEQFF
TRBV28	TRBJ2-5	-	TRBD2	CASSLSGGETQYF
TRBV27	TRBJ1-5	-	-	CASSPWSGGNQPQHF
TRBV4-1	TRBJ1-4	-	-	CASSRGIREKLFF
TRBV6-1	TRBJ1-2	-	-	CASSEVDRPGNYGYTF
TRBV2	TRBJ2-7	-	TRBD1	CASSERAGGPSEQYF
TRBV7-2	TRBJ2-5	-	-	CASSLDRAGARETQYF
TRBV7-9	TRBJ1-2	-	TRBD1	CASSLGQGRSYTF
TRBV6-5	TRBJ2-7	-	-	CASSYAGGYEQYF
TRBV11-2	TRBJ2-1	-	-	CASSSALGYNEQFF
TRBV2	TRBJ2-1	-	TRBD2	CASRRGGTSGISRSYNEQFF